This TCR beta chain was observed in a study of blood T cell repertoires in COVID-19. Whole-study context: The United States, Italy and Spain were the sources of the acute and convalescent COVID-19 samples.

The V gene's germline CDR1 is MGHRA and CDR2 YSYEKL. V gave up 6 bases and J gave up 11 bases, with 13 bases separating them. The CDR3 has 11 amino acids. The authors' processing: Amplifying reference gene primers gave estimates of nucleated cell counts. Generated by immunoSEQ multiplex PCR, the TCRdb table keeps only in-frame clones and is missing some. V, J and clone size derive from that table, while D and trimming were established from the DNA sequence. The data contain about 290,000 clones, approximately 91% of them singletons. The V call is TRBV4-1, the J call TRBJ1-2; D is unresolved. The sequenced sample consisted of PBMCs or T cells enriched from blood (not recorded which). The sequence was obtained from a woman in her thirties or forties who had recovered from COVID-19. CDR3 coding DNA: TGCGCCAGCAGTCACAACACACAATACACCTTC. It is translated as CASSHNTQYTF.